The 27 T cell receptor beta chains presented below share a single source sample, sequenced in a study of blood T cell repertoires in COVID-19. Sequenced by immunoSEQ multiplex PCR; TCRdb stores in-frame clones only, minus some. The table includes tens of thousands of clones, about 86% detected once. The sequenced material came from peripheral blood. Receptor source: a human donor with acute or convalescent COVID-19. The donor label of this sample is uncertain.

This rearrangement joins TRBV6-4 to TRBJ2-2; 13 nucleotides line up with TRBD2. The CDR3 contains 18 residues. The germline V gene has CDR1 MRHNA and CDR2 SNTAGT. V was pared by 4 bases and J by 0 bases, with 5 bases of the junction left unmatched. CDR3 protein: CASSAGLAGASNTGELFF. CDR3 bases: TGTGCCAGCAGTGCCGGACTAGCGGGGGCCTCGAACACCGGGGAGCTGTTTTTT.

The chain is built from TRBV5-1 and TRBJ2-7; D is unresolved. Trimming cost V 2 bases and J 1 base, with 7 bases left between them. The CDR3 is 13 residues long. Germline CDR1 is SGHRS and CDR2 is YFSETQ. The chain's CDR3 is CASSFGASYEQYF. Here the CDR3 DNA reads TGCGCCAGCAGCTTTGGAGCTTCCTACGAGCAGTACTTC.

V gene TRBV19 combines with J gene TRBJ1-5; 9 bases fit TRBD1. Germline V gives CDR1 LNHDA, CDR2 SQIVND (reference sequence). V lost 4 bases to trimming and J lost 9 bases; unmatched junction nucleotides: 7. The CDR3 covers 14 residues. The CDR3 sequence is CASSRGQGGTPQHF. The CDR3 bases are TGTGCCAGTAGTAGGGGACAGGGCGGTACGCCCCAGCATTTT.

The chain links TRBV7-2 to TRBJ2-5; 10 bases are a match to TRBD2. Germline-derived CDR1 and CDR2 are SGHTA and FQGNSA. There are 16 residues in the CDR3. Unmatched junction bases numbered 11, after V lost 5 bases and J lost 5 bases. The CDR3 bases are TGTGCCAGCAGCCCCGGACTAGCGGAAGGGAGGGAGACCCAGTACTTC. Translation gives CASSPGLAEGRETQYF.

The chain uses TRBV5-1 and TRBJ2-7; D may be TRBD1 (6 bases). The length of the CDR3 is 14 residues. V was pared by 0 bases and J by 3 bases, with 10 bases between. Germline CDR1 reads SGHRS; CDR2 reads YFSETQ. CDR3 loop: CASSLGDNYYEQYF. The DNA of the CDR3 is TGCGCCAGCAGCTTGGGGGACAACTACTACGAGCAGTACTTC.

This clone is a singleton in its sample. The chain employs TRBV4-2 and TRBJ2-5; D is unresolved. This CDR3 region has 13 residues. Germline CDR1 LGHNA, CDR2 YNFKEQ. Trimming pared 4 bases from V and 3 bases from J, leaving 9 bases between. CDR3 bases: TGTGCCAGCAGCCCAACGATAGAAGAGACCCAGTACTTC. Its translation is CASSPTIEETQYF.

CDR3 protein: CASSQGGTGESEAFF. The DNA of the CDR3 is TGCGCCAGCAGCCAAGGTGGGACAGGGGAATCTGAAGCTTTCTTT. The gene calls are TRBV4-1 and TRBJ1-1; the match to TRBD1 covers 10 bases. The germline V gene has CDR1 MGHRA and CDR2 YSYEKL. V gave up 1 base and J gave up 6 bases; unmatched junction bases: 5. CDR3 size: 15 residues.

The chain's CDR3 is CASAGNLNQPQHF. In DNA, the CDR3 is TGTGCCAGCGCGGGGAACCTCAATCAGCCCCAGCATTTT. The rearrangement joins TRBV27 to TRBJ1-5; D is uncertain. In germline, CDR1 is MNHEY, CDR2 SMNVEV (reference sequence). CDR3 length: 13 residues. Trimming left V 8 bases short and J 3 bases short, with 11 bases between.

In this sample, this clone turned up a few times. The V and J genes are TRBV19 and TRBJ2-5, with D possibly TRBD2 on 7 matching bases. V lost 3 bases and J lost 5, with 22 bases in between. The CDR3 consists of 17 residues. The germline CDR1 and CDR2 sequences are LNHDA and SQIVND (reference sequence). The CDR3 sequence is CASSIQARGGARETQYF. CDR3 nucleotide sequence: TGTGCCAGTAGTATTCAGGCCAGAGGGGGGGCCAGGGAGACCCAGTACTTC. Full variable domain (rest looked up from reference TRBV19 and TRBJ2-5): DGGITQSPKYLFRKEGQNVTLSCEQNLNHDAMYWYRQDPGQGLRLIYYSQIVNDFQKGDIAEGYSVSREKKESFPLTVTSAQKNPTAFYLCASSIQARGGARETQYFGPGTRLLVL.

This chain links TRBV6-6 with TRBJ1-5; a weak D match, TRBD1 (6 bases). V was clipped by 6 bases and J by 4 bases, with 16 bases between them. The CDR3 has 15 amino acids. Per germline, CDR1 MNHNY and CDR2 SVGAGI (reference sequence). CDR3 sequence reads: CASRSTGHQNQPQHF. The DNA for the CDR3 is TGTGCCAGCAGGTCTACGGGACACCAAAATCAGCCCCAGCATTTT.

The rearrangement joins TRBV10-3 to TRBJ2-4, with D unresolved. CDR1 is ENHRY, CDR2 SYGVKD, per germline. The CDR3 runs to 13 residues. V dropped 8 bases and J dropped 8 bases, with 16 bases sitting between them. The CDR3: CAIGRSGADIQYF. The DNA for the CDR3 is TGTGCCATCGGTCGGTCGGGTGCGGACATTCAGTACTTC.

The V and J genes are TRBV5-1 and TRBJ1-1, with no clear D. The length of the CDR3 is 16 residues. V shed 2 bases and J shed 1 base, with 15 bases lying between them. Germline V gene lookup returns CDR1 SGHRS and CDR2 YFSETQ. CDR3 sequence reads: CASSLNPLLSNTEAFF. In nucleotides, the CDR3 is TGCGCCAGCAGCTTAAACCCCCTACTATCGAACACTGAAGCTTTCTTT.

The chain recombines TRBV7-2 with TRBJ2-7, with unresolved D. Trimming removed 5 bases from V and 7 bases from J, with 18 bases in between. The CDR3 loop spans 14 amino acids. Germline V lookup: CDR1 SGHTA, CDR2 FQGNSA. The CDR3 sequence is CASSLGLTNREQYF. CDR3 in DNA: TGTGCCAGCAGCCTTGGTCTTACCAATCGGGAGCAGTACTTC.

The chain uses TRBV9 and TRBJ2-1; a possible D gene is TRBD2 (6 bases). The V gene's germline CDR1 is SGDLS and CDR2 YYNGEE. V dropped 0 bases and J dropped 3 bases, with 13 bases sitting between them. The CDR3 length is 16 residues. The DNA for the CDR3 is TGTGCCAGCAGCGTAGGATCTGGCGGGGTCTACAATGAGCAGTTCTTC. It encodes CASSVGSGGVYNEQFF. The full variable domain, in which reference TRBV9 and TRBJ2-1 provide the parts outside the CDR3, is DSGVTQTPKHLITATGQRVTLRCSPRSGDLSVYWYQQSLDQGLQFLIQYYNGEERAKGNILERFSAQQFPDLHSELNLSSLELGDSALYFCASSVGSGGVYNEQFFGPGTRLTVL.

The CDR3 spells CASRISGSGVEQYF. The CDR3 coding sequence is TGTGCCAGCAGGATTAGCGGGAGTGGGGTCGAGCAGTACTTC. This chain connects TRBV6-5 to TRBJ2-7; 9 nucleotides match TRBD2. V lost 6 bases and J lost 6; bases outside the gene matches: 9. There are 14 residues in the CDR3. Germline V CDR1 and CDR2: MNHEY, SVGAGI.

The count of this clone is one. The rearrangement uses TRBV7-6 and TRBJ1-6; 7 bases agree with TRBD1. The CDR3 consists of 15 residues. J gave up 8 bases and V 4 bases, and 8 bases lay outside the gene matches. Germline CDR1 SGHVS, CDR2 FNYEAQ. This CDR3 is CASSSRDSLDSPLHF. In DNA, the CDR3 is TGTGCCAGCAGCTCCCGGGACAGTTTGGATTCACCCCTCCACTTT.

The CDR3 coding sequence is TGTGCCAGTAGTGCGGGACTTACCGGGGAGCTGTTTTTT. Translated: CASSAGLTGELFF. This chain links TRBV19 with TRBJ2-2; a possible D gene is TRBD2 (6 bases). Germline CDR1 is LNHDA and CDR2 is SQIVND (reference sequence). This CDR3 region has 13 residues. With 5 bases removed from V and 5 bases from J, the gap between germline ends came to 9 bases.

This chain connects TRBV5-1 to TRBJ2-3, with D maybe TRBD2 (5 bases). Germline CDR1 SGHRS, CDR2 YFSETQ. Trimming left V 4 bases short and J 5 bases short, with 20 bases between. The CDR3 extends over 16 amino acids. CDR3 protein: CASSPQAQLVGDTQYF. CDR3 DNA: TGCGCCAGCAGCCCCCAGGCACAACTAGTAGGAGATACGCAGTATTTT.

The rearrangement uses TRBV14 and TRBJ2-1, with TRBD2 matching 7 bases. Per germline, CDR1 SGHDN and CDR2 FVKESK. The CDR3 runs to 13 residues. J lost 9 bases, V lost 0 bases, and 2 bases had no gene match. The DNA of the CDR3 is TGTGCCAGCAGCCAAGACCAGCGGGGTGAGCAGTTCTTC. Amino acids: CASSQDQRGEQFF.

The V gene is TRBV2, the J gene TRBJ2-1; TRBD2 matches at 10 bases. Trimming removed 2 bases from V and 3 bases from J; junction bases left unmatched: 13. Germline loops: CDR1 SNHLY, CDR2 FYNNEI. The CDR3 covers 19 residues. The CDR3: CASSEIPGLAPKLYNEQFF. The CDR3 nucleotides are TGTGCCAGCAGTGAAATCCCGGGACTAGCGCCAAAACTCTACAATGAGCAGTTCTTC.

V gene TRBV5-4 combines with J gene TRBJ1-1, with 9 nucleotides matching TRBD1. This CDR3 has 14 amino acids. The germline V gene has CDR1 SGHNT and CDR2 YYREEE (reference sequence). The ends lost 4 bases at V and 5 bases at J; junction bases unmatched: 6. The CDR3 region has the DNA TGTGCCAGCAGCCGGGGGACAGGGAAAACTGAAGCTTTCTTT. This codes for CASSRGTGKTEAFF.

This clone was seen a handful of times. The chain is built from TRBV5-4 and TRBJ1-5; D is perhaps TRBD1 (5 bases). Germline CDR1 reads SGHNT; CDR2 reads YYREEE (reference sequence). With 0 bases removed from V and 5 bases from J, the gap between germline ends came to 9 bases. The CDR3 spans 14 residues. DNA for the CDR3: TGTGCCAGCAGCTTGGGGGGGGAGGATCAGCCCCAGCATTTT. Translation gives CASSLGGEDQPQHF.

The J gene is TRBJ2-1, the V gene TRBV7-9; 10 bases align to TRBD1. CDR3 size: 15 residues. V lost 5 bases to trimming and J lost 2 bases; unmatched junction nucleotides: 3. The germline gives CDR1 SEHNR, CDR2 FQNEAQ (reference sequence). This CDR3 reads CASSGTGEPYNEQFF. CDR3 bases: TGTGCCAGCAGCGGGACAGGGGAACCCTACAATGAGCAGTTCTTC. The variable domain in full, with the rest retrieved from reference TRBV7-9 and TRBJ2-1, is DTGVSQNPRHKITKRGQNVTFRCDPISEHNRLYWYRQTLGQGPEFLTYFQNEAQLEKSRLLSDRFSAERPKGSFSTLEIQRTEQGDSAMYLCASSGTGEPYNEQFFGPGTRLTVL.

This clone was counted a single time. The chain uses TRBV9 and TRBJ2-7, with a tentative D call TRBD1 (6 bases). The CDR3 runs to 14 residues. The germline V gene encodes CDR1 SGDLS and CDR2 YYNGEE. Trimming shortened V by 2 bases and J by 5 bases, and 14 bases separated the two germline ends. In DNA form, the CDR3 reads TGTGCCAGCAGCGTTCTAAGCAGGGGAGACGAGCAGTACTTC. Its translation: CASSVLSRGDEQYF.

The chain couples TRBV12-3 or TRBV12-4 to TRBJ1-4; D not certain. This CDR3 region has 12 residues. V lost 6 bases, J lost 12 bases, and 14 bases lay in between. As DNA, the CDR3 is TGTGCCAGCAGCCTTTTTTCCGGAGAACTGTTTTTT. Residues: CASSLFSGELFF.

The rearrangement links TRBV7-9 to TRBJ2-5; D is perhaps TRBD1 (6 bases). The length of the CDR3 is 15 residues. Germline V gene lookup returns CDR1 SEHNR and CDR2 FQNEAQ (reference sequence). Trimming took 6 bases from V and 2 from J, leaving 16 bases between them. The CDR3, as DNA: TGTGCCAGCAGGCGAACCGGGACATTACAAGAGACCCAGTACTTC. Translated, it gives CASRRTGTLQETQYF. Full variable domain (outside the CDR3, taken from reference TRBV7-9 and TRBJ2-5): DTGVSQNPRHKITKRGQNVTFRCDPISEHNRLYWYRQTLGQGPEFLTYFQNEAQLEKSRLLSDRFSAERPKGSFSTLEIQRTEQGDSAMYLCASRRTGTLQETQYFGPGTRLLVL.

The chain recombines TRBV9 with TRBJ1-3; maybe TRBD1 (6 bases). Germline V lookup: CDR1 SGDLS, CDR2 YYNGEE. There are 16 residues in the CDR3. Trimming pared 4 bases from V and 6 bases from J, leaving 20 bases between. This CDR3 reads CASSLDSRGAANTIYF. The CDR3 bases are TGTGCCAGCAGCTTGGACAGTCGGGGGGCAGCAAACACCATATATTTT.